These 5 T cell receptor beta chains were sequenced from one sample in a study of shared clonotypes between healthy human individuals. Only in-frame clones appear in the TCRdb table, and some are missing; sequencing was by immunoSEQ multiplex PCR. The table lists fewer than 3 million clones, roughly 90% of them singletons. Sequenced sample: naive CD4+ T cells from PBMCs. Subset: CD45RA+ positively selected. These receptors were taken from a man aged 18 to 29 in good health. Some clones in this sample may be carry-over from other donors' samples.

This clone was found once. The V call is TRBV7-3, the J call TRBJ2-5; 8 bases match TRBD1. The V gene's germline CDR1 is SGHTA and CDR2 FQGTGA. This CDR3 contains 15 residues. Unmatched junction bases numbered 6, after V lost 2 bases and J lost 4 bases. The DNA for the CDR3 is TGTGCCAGCAGCTTAGGGATGACAGGGGCAGAGACCCAGTACTTC. Translation gives CASSLGMTGAETQYF.

On this clone: This same CDR3 is encoded by further DNA sequences in the sample. This chain uses TRBV2 with TRBJ2-2; TRBD2 might be the D (5 bases). CDR3 length equals 13 residues. V was trimmed by 4 bases and J by 4 bases, leaving 7 bases between them. CDR1 SNHLY and CDR2 FYNNEI come from the germline V gene. The CDR3: CASSGGVTGELFF. The DNA of the CDR3 is TGTGCCAGCAGTGGGGGAGTCACCGGGGAGCTGTTTTTT.

With respect to this clone: This sample includes further DNA sequences coding for the same CDR3. The CDR3 sequence: CASSTTSGRLYEQYF. CDR3 coding DNA: TGTGCCAGCAGCACCACTAGCGGGAGGCTATACGAGCAGTACTTC. This chain connects TRBV28 to TRBJ2-7; the match to TRBD2 covers 12 bases. Germline V gives CDR1 MDHEN, CDR2 SYDVKM. V lost 6 bases, J lost 4 bases, and 7 bases stayed unmatched. CDR3 length: 15 amino acids.

The chain has TRBV7-8 and TRBJ2-1; the match to TRBD2 covers 10 bases. Unmatched junction bases numbered 9, after V lost 5 bases and J lost 5 bases. The germline gives CDR1 SGHVS, CDR2 FQNEAQ. The CDR3 has 16 amino acids. CDR3 sequence (DNA): TGTGCCAGCAGCCGATCATCTAGCGGGAGCCACAATGAGCAGTTCTTC. It encodes CASSRSSSGSHNEQFF.

The chain has TRBV30 and TRBJ2-1, with a possible D match to TRBD1 (5 bases). The V end lost 4 bases, the J end lost 4 bases, and 11 bases lay between the germline ends. Germline CDR1 is GTSNPN and CDR2 is SVGIG (reference sequence). This CDR3 comprises 13 residues. This CDR3 is CAWIPRTYNEQFF. CDR3 in DNA: TGTGCCTGGATCCCTAGGACATACAATGAGCAGTTCTTC.